Listed below are T cell receptor beta chains from one sample, sequenced in a study of control samples from healthy donors and cancer patients. Profiling relied on immunoSEQ multiplex PCR, and the TCRdb table lists in-frame clones only, not all of them. The data show 130,000 to 150,000 clones, roughly 94% seen once. The specimen was PBMCs. These receptors were obtained from a man between 60 and 75 years old with colorectal cancer. Both conserved end residues are part of each CDR3. Fields, in order: J gene, CDR3 length, D gene, clone size, V gene, CDR3 protein, CDR3 DNA. D genes are given only for firm matches. The size entry is marked missing in some rows and otherwise reads once, few, many or a size class.

>TRBJ1-1|14|-|-|TRBV11-2
CASSFRGRGTEAFF
TGTGCCAGCAGCTTCAGGGGCAGGGGAACTGAAGCTTTCTTT
>TRBJ1-3|17|-|-|TRBV18
CASSPRLPTGSGNTIYF
TGTGCCAGCTCACCACGCTTACCGACAGGCTCTGGAAACACCATATATTTT
>TRBJ1-1|14|-|-|TRBV6-2/TRBV6-3
CASSFRVPNTEAFF
TGTGCCAGCAGTTTCAGGGTCCCCAACACTGAAGCTTTCTTT
>TRBJ2-7|20|TRBD2|-|TRBV14
CASSQDPTSGGARYSYEQYF
TGTGCCAGCAGCCAAGATCCAACTAGCGGGGGAGCCCGGTACTCCTACGAGCAGTACTTC
>TRBJ2-7|14|TRBD1|-|TRBV27
CASSRQGLGSEQYF
TGTGCCAGCAGCAGACAGGGGCTCGGGTCAGAGCAGTACTTC
>TRBJ2-6|16|TRBD1|-|TRBV5-4
CASSSKDGTGANVLTF
TGTGCCAGCAGCTCTAAAGACGGGACAGGAGCCAACGTCCTGACTTTC
>TRBJ2-3|16|-|once|TRBV6-2/TRBV6-3
CASSYEAGYSTDTQYF
TGTGCCAGCAGTTACGAGGCGGGGTACAGCACAGATACGCAGTATTTT
>TRBJ2-7|13|-|-|TRBV5-6
CASSPEPGGEQYF
TGTGCCAGCAGCCCGGAACCCGGGGGAGAGCAGTACTTC
>TRBJ2-7|12|-|-|TRBV7-2
CASKAQEYEQYF
TGTGCCAGCAAAGCCCAGGAATACGAGCAGTACTTC
>TRBJ2-1|14|TRBD2|-|TRBV10-3
CAIRASGGDNEQFF
TGTGCCATCAGGGCTAGCGGGGGGGACAATGAGCAGTTCTTC
>TRBJ1-1|13|-|-|TRBV5-1
CASSTRPNTEAFF
TGCGCCAGCAGCACCAGACCGAACACTGAAGCTTTCTTT
>TRBJ1-1|14|-|-|TRBV3-1/TRBV3-2
CASSQTPRNTEAFF
TGTGCCAGCAGCCAGACCCCGAGGAACACTGAAGCTTTCTTT
>TRBJ1-3|17|-|-|TRBV4-1
CASSQQTVGDSGNTIYF
TGCGCCAGCAGCCAACAGACTGTAGGGGACTCTGGAAACACCATATATTTT
>TRBJ2-2|12|-|-|TRBV5-1
CASSLAIGELFF
TGCGCCAGCAGCTTGGCCATCGGGGAGCTGTTTTTT
>TRBJ2-1|15|-|-|TRBV7-9
CASSLSGLAANEQFF
TGTGCCAGCAGCTTATCAGGGCTGGCCGCGAATGAGCAGTTCTTC
>TRBJ2-5|14|-|-|TRBV4-1
CASSQPGGGETQYF
TGCGCCAGCAGCCAACCCGGAGGGGGGGAGACCCAGTACTTC
>TRBJ2-3|12|-|-|TRBV28
CASGTGTDTQYF
TGTGCCAGCGGGACCGGCACAGATACGCAGTATTTT